This T cell receptor beta chain was captured by sequencing in a study of blood T cells in healthy people across ages. The length of the CDR3 is 18 residues. To note about this clonotype: The antigen is undetermined. Germline and junction disagree at one end, which may indicate a read error.

Then a second PCR, running roughly 7 to 11 cycles, was carried out with a sample-barcoded 5' primer and a J-beta primer mix. With 12 random nucleotides, a template-switch adaptor tagged each individual cDNA molecule. TCRdb recomputed calls from the 5' RACE reads with MiXCR, one row per CDR3 protein. The repertoire has 650,000 to 900,000 distinct CDR3 sequences, 62% of them found once; the top ten carry approximately 30%. Findings and limits, study-wide: Long-lived donors had more naive CD4+ cells and higher diversity than aged donors. Diversity estimates from one million T cells were considered underestimates.

This chain links TRBV12-3 or TRBV12-4 with TRBJ2-6; possibly TRBD1 for D (5 bases). Sequenced input: blood. This clonotype was sampled from a man between 25 and 39 years old in good health. CDR3 in DNA: TGTACCAGCAACACTGACAGCTTACCCCACTCTGGGGCCAACGTCCTGACTTTC. Amino acid sequence: CTSNTDSLPHSGANVLTF.